This passage covers 28 T cell receptor beta chains from one sample sequenced in a study of cytomegalovirus exposure and HLA in healthy donors. PCR was performed using 60 Vbeta and 13 Jbeta primers. Sequencing was performed with immunoSEQ multiplex PCR; in TCRdb, only in-frame clones are kept and a portion is missing. The sample gives roughly 200,000 clones, 70% to 80% of which show up once; 2.9% is in the top ten. The sequenced sample was PBMCs. These receptors were obtained from a male donor in good health and CMV-seronegative.

V and J are TRBV2 and TRBJ1-1; D is ambiguous. The CDR3 runs to 12 residues. The V end was cut by 1 base, the J end by 10 bases, with 10 bases between. Germline loops: CDR1 SNHLY, CDR2 FYNNEI. CDR3: CASSEGRRGAFF. CDR3 sequence (DNA): TGTGCCAGCAGTGAAGGACGGAGAGGAGCTTTCTTT.

Note on this clone: This sample also contains other DNA sequences that code for the same CDR3. CDR3 nucleotides: TGTGCCTGGAGTGGACAGGGGGATCAGCCCCAGCATTTT. Translating it yields CAWSGQGDQPQHF. The chain couples TRBV30 to TRBJ1-5; 9 bases agree with TRBD1. The CDR3 has 13 amino acids. V trimming: 1 base; J trimming: 5 bases; junction bases outside the gene matches: 0. Germline CDR1 and CDR2: GTSNPN and SVGIG (reference sequence).

The genes are TRBV30 and TRBJ1-1; 8 bases match TRBD1. Germline lookup yields CDR1 GTSNPN and CDR2 SVGIG (reference sequence). With V trimmed by 2 bases and J by 0 bases, 2 bases remained unmatched. The CDR3 totals 14 residues. The CDR3 DNA is TGTGCCTGGAGTTGGACAGGGATGAACACTGAAGCTTTCTTT. Its translation is CAWSWTGMNTEAFF.

There are a few counts of this clone. The chain links TRBV4-1 to TRBJ1-2; D is ambiguous. The CDR3 spans 15 residues. CDR1 is MGHRA, CDR2 YSYEKL, per germline. V was trimmed by 0 bases and J by 3 bases, leaving 11 bases between them. The CDR3 nucleotides read TGCGCCAGCAGCCAAGAACCCCCAGAATACTATGGCTACACCTTC. Residues: CASSQEPPEYYGYTF.

The rearrangement uses TRBV6-5 and TRBJ2-3; D might be TRBD2 (5 bases). Deletions cut 0 bases from V and 2 bases from J, with 9 bases between. Per germline, CDR1 MNHEY and CDR2 SVGAGI. The CDR3 has 15 residues. CDR3 nucleotide sequence: TGTGCCAGCAGTTACTCACGGGGAAACACAGATACGCAGTATTTT. Encoded protein: CASSYSRGNTDTQYF.

J is TRBJ1-3 and V is TRBV28; D is ambiguous. This CDR3 region has 15 residues. CDR1 and CDR2 (germline): MDHEN, SYDVKM. Trimming removed 4 bases at V and 1 base at J, with 11 bases between. CDR3 in amino acids: CASSSGGYSGNTIYF. CDR3 in DNA: TGTGCCAGCAGTTCCGGAGGTTATTCTGGAAACACCATATATTTT. Complete variable domain (other parts from reference TRBV28 and TRBJ1-3): DVKVTQSSRYLVKRTGEKVFLECVQDMDHENMFWYRQDPGLGLRLIYFSYDVKMKEKGDIPEGYSVSREKKERFSLILESASTNQTSMYLCASSSGGYSGNTIYFGEGSWLTVV.

This clone has only one observation. This sequence joins TRBV11-3 and TRBJ2-5; no definite D call. The end of the DNA fits TRBJ2-7 better, so the J call may be wrong. CDR1 is SGHNT, CDR2 YENEEA, per germline. CDR3 length equals 12 residues. The CDR3 coding sequence is TGTGCCAGCAGCTCCCTCTCCTACGAGCAGTACTTC. Its translation: CASSSLSYEQYF.

V gene TRBV4-3 combines with J gene TRBJ2-1, with D unclear. CDR3 length: 15 residues. The germline CDR1 and CDR2 sequences are LGHNA and YSLEER. Trimming left V 1 base short and J 4 bases short, with 11 bases between. The CDR3 here is CASSQARGGYNEQFF. The CDR3 region has the DNA TGCGCCAGCAGCCAAGCCCGCGGTGGATACAATGAGCAGTTCTTC.

The V and J genes are TRBV28 and TRBJ1-5; D ambiguous. This CDR3 contains 10 residues. The V gene's germline CDR1 is MDHEN and CDR2 SYDVKM. Trimming stripped 2 bases from V and 16 bases from J, with 9 bases between. DNA for the CDR3: TGTGCCAGCAGTTTAGAGAGGGTTCATTTT. Its translation: CASSLERVHF.

The J gene is TRBJ2-1, the V gene TRBV19, with 8 bases lining up with TRBD1. Germline V gives CDR1 LNHDA, CDR2 SQIVND (reference sequence). The V and J ends lost 5 bases and 7 bases, in that order; junction bases with no gene match: 4. This CDR3 comprises 13 residues. CDR3 bases: TGTGCCAGTAGTGCAGGGGGCGCAAATGAGCAGTTCTTC. It specifies CASSAGGANEQFF.

Comments on this clone: Distinct nucleotide sequences in the sample also encode this CDR3. CDR3 in DNA: TGCGCCAGCAGCTTGGTGGGCAGCTCCTACGAGCAGTACTTC. This gives the protein CASSLVGSSYEQYF. The gene calls are TRBV5-1 and TRBJ2-7; D is undetermined. Germline V gives CDR1 SGHRS, CDR2 YFSETQ. The CDR3 contains 14 residues. Trimming took 0 bases from V and 0 from J, leaving 7 bases between them.

The genes are TRBV30 and TRBJ1-2; the match to TRBD1 covers 9 bases. The CDR3 extends over 15 amino acids. Germline trimming cut 3 bases from V and 2 bases from J; bases unmatched to any gene: 7. Germline loops: CDR1 GTSNPN, CDR2 SVGIG (reference sequence). CDR3 region: CAWSPFTGGNYGYTF. The CDR3 region has the DNA TGTGCCTGGAGCCCCTTTACAGGGGGCAACTATGGCTACACCTTC.

This clone was observed a single time. V gene TRBV15 combines with J gene TRBJ1-6; 7 bases match TRBD1. With V trimmed by 7 bases and J by 0 bases, 6 bases remained unmatched. The germline V gene has CDR1 LNHNV and CDR2 YYDKDF (reference sequence). The CDR3 totals 16 residues. The CDR3: CATTHRGSSYNSPLHF. The CDR3 coding sequence is TGTGCCACCACTCACAGGGGCAGCTCCTATAATTCACCCCTCCACTTT.

This clone was seen once. The chain recombines TRBV28 with TRBJ2-4; 11 bases align to TRBD2. The CDR3 extends over 16 amino acids. The ends lost 6 bases at V and 3 bases at J; junction bases unmatched: 7. Germline assignment: CDR1 MDHEN and CDR2 SYDVKM. The CDR3 region is CASSPLAGGHKNIQYF. The CDR3 DNA reads as TGTGCCAGCAGCCCGCTAGCGGGAGGACACAAAAACATTCAGTACTTC.

This chain uses TRBV5-1 with TRBJ1-1; 10 bases align to TRBD1. The CDR3 covers 17 residues. Germline CDR1 SGHRS, CDR2 YFSETQ. Trimming removed 0 bases from V and 0 bases from J; junction bases left unmatched: 5. The CDR3 nucleotides are TGCGCCAGCAGCTTGGGTTGGGGACAGGGGTTGAACACTGAAGCTTTCTTT. Its translation is CASSLGWGQGLNTEAFF.

This chain links TRBV30 with TRBJ1-1; D remains ambiguous. V lost 2 bases, J lost 6 bases, and 10 bases lay in between. The CDR3 extends over 12 amino acids. The germline V gene encodes CDR1 GTSNPN and CDR2 SVGIG (reference sequence). The CDR3 bases are TGTGCCTGGAGTCGGAGGGCTGCTGAAGCTTTCTTT. It codes for CAWSRRAAEAFF.

This clone has just one count. The chain has TRBV6-5 and TRBJ2-7; TRBD1 matches at 8 bases. CDR1 is MNHEY and CDR2 is SVGAGI in the germline V gene. This CDR3 region has 15 residues. V was clipped by 7 bases and J by 2 bases; unmatched bases: 10. The CDR3 bases are TGTGCCAGCACTACTGTGAGCAGGGGGCCCTACGAGCAGTACTTC. Protein product: CASTTVSRGPYEQYF.

A note on this clone: In the same sample, other DNA sequences code for this CDR3. This chain connects TRBV5-6 to TRBJ1-6; D may be TRBD1 (5 bases). Germline lookup yields CDR1 SGHDT and CDR2 YYEEEE. V gave up 2 bases and J gave up 7 bases, with 7 bases separating them. This CDR3 comprises 13 residues. CDR3 protein: CASSLQANSPLHF. The CDR3, as DNA: TGTGCCAGCAGCTTACAGGCGAATTCACCCCTCCACTTT.

This sequence joins TRBV7-8 and TRBJ2-3; 8 bases line up with TRBD1. V lost 4 bases and J lost 1; bases outside the gene matches: 1. Germline values: CDR1 SGHVS, CDR2 FQNEAQ. This CDR3 has 14 residues. The CDR3 here is CASSWGQGTDTQYF. For the CDR3, the DNA is TGTGCCAGCAGCTGGGGACAGGGCACAGATACGCAGTATTTT.

The CDR3 coding sequence is TGTGCCAGCAGTCCCCCGGGAGGGACCGATGAGCAGTTCTTC. Its translation is CASSPPGGTDEQFF. The chain links TRBV28 to TRBJ2-1, with 8 bases fitting TRBD2. CDR3 length: 14 amino acids. After removal of 5 bases from V and 8 bases from J, the junction contained 8 bases not matched to a gene. Germline CDR1 MDHEN, CDR2 SYDVKM. The full variable domain, completed using reference TRBV28 and TRBJ2-1, is DVKVTQSSRYLVKRTGEKVFLECVQDMDHENMFWYRQDPGLGLRLIYFSYDVKMKEKGDIPEGYSVSREKKERFSLILESASTNQTSMYLCASSPPGGTDEQFFGPGTRLTVL.

In the case of this clone: Other DNA variants within this sample encode the same CDR3. The CDR3 coding sequence is TGTGCCAGCAGCTTAGGGGGAGGCAATCAGCCCCAGCATTTT. Translation: CASSLGGGNQPQHF. The chain is built from TRBV7-9 and TRBJ1-5; the D is unclear. The CDR3 runs to 14 residues. V lost 1 base to trimming and J lost 2 bases, with 6 bases between them. Looked up from germline, CDR1 is SEHNR and CDR2 is FQNEAQ (reference sequence).

This clone has only a few counts. The chain couples TRBV2 to TRBJ1-2, with TRBD1 matching over 12 bases. This CDR3 is built from 16 residues. The V gene's germline CDR1 is SNHLY and CDR2 FYNNEI. V was pared by 4 bases and J by 7 bases, with 10 bases of the junction left unmatched. The CDR3: CASSARGTGGASGYTF. As DNA, the CDR3 is TGTGCCAGCAGTGCAAGAGGGACAGGGGGCGCATCTGGCTACACCTTC.

CDR3 DNA sequence: TGTGCCAGCAGCAAAGGGAGGACGGGACAGGGGAACAATCAGCCCCAGCATTTT. The encoded protein is CASSKGRTGQGNNQPQHF. This chain uses TRBV21-1 with TRBJ1-5; the D call of TRBD1 is as the table states it, not checked on the DNA. TRBV21-1 is annotated as a pseudogene. This CDR3 region has 18 residues.

This clone was seen only a few times. The V gene is TRBV7-2, the J gene TRBJ1-1; no firm D call. The CDR3 sequence is 16 residues long. Trimming removed 4 bases from V and 0 bases from J, with 15 bases in between. The germline CDR1 and CDR2 sequences are SGHTA and FQGNSA. The CDR3 DNA reads as TGTGCCAGCAGCTCGAGGTCAGTTCCTATGAACACTGAAGCTTTCTTT. Amino acid sequence: CASSSRSVPMNTEAFF.

This chain links TRBV6-6 with TRBJ1-5; no reliable D call. V was trimmed by 5 bases and J by 11 bases, leaving 19 bases between them. Germline values: CDR1 MNHNY, CDR2 SVGAGI (reference sequence). The CDR3 runs to 14 residues. The CDR3 nucleotides read TGTGCCAGCAGTCCACTACGTGGGAGTCGGACCCAGCATTTT. It codes for CASSPLRGSRTQHF.

This clone was seen a handful of times. The chain couples TRBV30 to TRBJ2-7, with 8 bases fitting TRBD1. Germline V gene sequence: CDR1 GTSNPN, CDR2 SVGIG (reference sequence). CDR3 length: 15 amino acids. The trim removed 0 bases at V and 6 bases at J, leaving 10 bases unmatched. The CDR3 region is CAWSVLLGQGREQYF. For the CDR3, the DNA is TGTGCCTGGAGTGTACTTCTCGGACAGGGACGCGAGCAGTACTTC.

The CDR3: CAWSWVAGTGELFF. The CDR3 bases are TGTGCCTGGAGTTGGGTAGCTGGTACCGGGGAGCTGTTTTTT. The genes are TRBV30 and TRBJ2-2, with D unclear. This CDR3 is 14 amino acids long. Germline loops: CDR1 GTSNPN, CDR2 SVGIG (reference sequence). Trimming shortened V by 2 bases and J by 5 bases, and 12 bases separated the two germline ends.

The J gene is TRBJ2-5, the V gene TRBV30; 8 nucleotides line up with TRBD1. Per the germline V gene, CDR1 is GTSNPN and CDR2 is SVGIG (reference sequence). V shed 2 bases and J 5 bases; nucleotides not matched to a gene: 7. The CDR3 extends over 14 amino acids. The CDR3 DNA reads TGTGCCTGGAGTAGACTAGGACAGGGTGAGACCCAGTACTTC. Amino acid sequence: CAWSRLGQGETQYF.